The clone carrying this T cell receptor beta chain was recorded at least ten times. Its target is not known. Sample-barcoded 5' priming and a J-beta primer mix drove a second PCR of roughly 7 to 11 cycles. A single record per CDR3 protein comes from TCRdb applying MiXCR to the 5' RACE reads. The data hold approximately 1.5 million distinct CDR3 sequences, with less than 45% observed a single time. The data are from a study of blood T cells in healthy people across ages. Findings and limits, study-wide: PBMCs went unsorted, and a conclusive naive versus antigen-experienced comparison was therefore prevented.

V shed 2 bases and J shed 4 bases, with 8 bases lying between them. The CDR3 extends over 13 amino acids. The specimen was blood. The chain couples TRBV12-3 or TRBV12-4 to TRBJ1-2, with no clear D. The receptor was derived from a woman aged 18-35 years in good health. CDR3 amino acids: CASSLLLGYGYTF. DNA of the CDR3: TGTGCCAGCAGTTTATTGCTCGGCTATGGCTACACCTTC.